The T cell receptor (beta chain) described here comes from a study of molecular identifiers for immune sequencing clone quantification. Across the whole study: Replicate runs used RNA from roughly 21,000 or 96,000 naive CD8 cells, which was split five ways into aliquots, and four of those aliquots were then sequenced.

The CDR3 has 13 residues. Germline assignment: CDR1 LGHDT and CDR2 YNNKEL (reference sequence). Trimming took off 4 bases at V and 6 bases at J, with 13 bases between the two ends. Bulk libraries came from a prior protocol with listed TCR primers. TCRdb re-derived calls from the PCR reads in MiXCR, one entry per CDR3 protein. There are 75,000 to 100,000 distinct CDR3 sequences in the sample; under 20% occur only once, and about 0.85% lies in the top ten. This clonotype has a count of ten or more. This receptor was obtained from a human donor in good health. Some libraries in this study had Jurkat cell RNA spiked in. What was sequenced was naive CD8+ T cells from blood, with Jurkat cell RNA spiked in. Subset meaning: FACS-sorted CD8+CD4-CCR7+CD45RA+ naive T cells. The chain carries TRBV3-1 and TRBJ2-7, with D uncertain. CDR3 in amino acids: CASSPPDKGEQYF. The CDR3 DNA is TGTGCCAGCAGCCCCCCGGATAAGGGCGAGCAGTACTTC.